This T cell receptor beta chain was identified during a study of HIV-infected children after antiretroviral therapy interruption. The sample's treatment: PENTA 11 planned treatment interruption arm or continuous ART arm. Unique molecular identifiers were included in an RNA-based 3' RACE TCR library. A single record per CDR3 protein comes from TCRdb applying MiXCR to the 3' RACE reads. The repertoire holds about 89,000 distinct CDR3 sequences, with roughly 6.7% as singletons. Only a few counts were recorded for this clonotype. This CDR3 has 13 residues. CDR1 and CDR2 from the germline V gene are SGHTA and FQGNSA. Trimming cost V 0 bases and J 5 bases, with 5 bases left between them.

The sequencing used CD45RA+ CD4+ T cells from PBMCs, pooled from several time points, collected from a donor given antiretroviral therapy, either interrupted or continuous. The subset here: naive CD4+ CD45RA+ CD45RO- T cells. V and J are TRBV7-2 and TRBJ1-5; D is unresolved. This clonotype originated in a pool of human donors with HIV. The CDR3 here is CASSLAADQPQHF. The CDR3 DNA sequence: TGTGCCAGCAGCTTAGCGGCTGATCAGCCCCAGCATTTT.